The T cell receptor (beta chain) described here comes from a study of CD8+CD57+ T cells in acquired aplastic anemia. As for the study in general: Sorted CD4+ and CD8+ cells yielded roughly 3.5 ug of DNA on average. Healthy-donor CD4+ cells averaged approximately 10 million reads.

The CDR3 extends over 12 amino acids. V shed 8 bases and J 7 bases; nucleotides not matched to a gene: 7. Germline-derived CDR1 and CDR2 are SNHLY and FYNNEI. General study results and limits: Comparison of patients with controls identified roughly 27 shared CD8+ CDR3 sequences.

With respect to this clonotype: Its matching antigen is unknown.

Genomic DNA templated the TCR beta VDJ and CDR3 profiling. TCRdb re-analysed the reads in MiXCR, keeping a single row per CDR3 protein. The repertoire holds some 240,000 distinct CDR3 sequences, with about a third as singletons. This TCR came from a human donor in good health, serving as a control. The chain is built from TRBV2 and TRBJ1-2; TRBD1 matches at 7 bases. The sample comprised sorted CD4+, CD8+, or CD8+CD57+ T cells (not recorded which) from PBMCs. CDR3: CASHDRVRGYTF. CDR3 DNA: TGTGCCAGCCACGACAGGGTACGTGGCTACACCTTC.